The 32 T cell receptor beta chains in this list originate from one sample, sequenced in a study of regulatory T cells in long-lasting Graves disease. Researchers made TCR beta libraries by using iRepertoire HTBI primers and running Arm-PCR on CDR3 regions. TCRdb used MiXCR to reprocess the multiplex PCR reads, holding one entry per CDR3 protein. Altogether hundreds of thousands of distinct CDR3 sequences are present, roughly 12% being singletons, with the ten largest covering roughly 10%. Indicated time point: newly diagnosed GD, antithyroid drugs for less than 3 months. PBMC-extracted RNA yielded the TCR library. These records were also assigned to another study, of T cells in Graves' hyperthyroidism and ophthalmopathy.

The specimen comprised peripheral blood mononuclear cells (PBMCs), sampled at new diagnosis, from a patient treated with antithyroid drugs. These receptors were taken from a man aged 25 to 40 with Graves disease.

In this sample, this clonotype turned up a few times. Mismatch with germline at one junction end may stem from a read error. The chain carries TRBV11-1 and TRBJ2-1; TRBD1 matches at 8 bases. Germline V lookup: CDR1 SGHAT, CDR2 FQDESV (reference sequence). The CDR3 runs to 14 residues. The CDR3 sequence is CASSPRDRNNEQLF. The CDR3 DNA sequence: TGTGCCAGCAGCCCGAGGGACAGGAACAATGAGCAGCTCTTC.

The count of this clonotype is one. Given a much more abundant clone one base away, this may be a read error. J is TRBJ1-2 and V is TRBV29-1; 11 nucleotides align to TRBD1. CDR3 length: 14 amino acids. Losses at the gene ends were 4 bases for V and 8 bases for J; bases not matched to a gene: 9. Germline CDR1 SQVTM, CDR2 ANQGSEA. For the CDR3, the DNA is TGCAGCGTTGCGGACAGGGGGCTCATTGTGGGCTACACCTTC. It encodes CSVADRGLIVGYTF.

This clonotype was seen ten or more times. The chain links TRBV9 to TRBJ2-7, with D perhaps TRBD1 or TRBD2 (6 bases each). V was clipped by 2 bases and J by 5 bases, with 20 bases between them. CDR1 is SGDLS, CDR2 YYNGEE, per germline. The CDR3 extends over 16 amino acids. The CDR3 reads CASSVEGGPSPNEQYF. The CDR3, as DNA: TGTGCCAGCAGCGTCGAGGGGGGACCATCCCCCAACGAGCAGTACTTC.

In nucleotides, the CDR3 is TGCGCCAGCAATACCGCTCCTACGTCGGGGTACGAGCAGTACTTC. It is translated as CASNTAPTSGYEQYF. The chain has TRBV5-1 and TRBJ2-7, with D possibly TRBD2 on 5 matching bases. The germline V and J ends were trimmed by 6 bases and 4 bases, with 20 bases remaining between them. The CDR3 has 15 amino acids. The V gene's germline CDR1 is SGHRS and CDR2 YFSETQ.

This clonotype was observed many times. V gene TRBV24-1 combines with J gene TRBJ2-3; D may correspond to TRBD1 or TRBD2 (5 bases each). V was shortened by 3 bases and J by 2 bases, with 8 bases between the two germline ends. The CDR3 totals 14 residues. Germline loops: CDR1 KGHDR, CDR2 SFDVKD. CDR3 DNA sequence: TGTGCCACCAGTGATCCCGGGGCCACAGATACGCAGTATTTT. Translating gives CATSDPGATDTQYF.

This rearrangement joins TRBV20-1 to TRBJ2-3; D may be TRBD2 (5 bases). There are 11 residues in the CDR3. Germline CDR1 reads DFQATT; CDR2 reads SNEGSKA (reference sequence). The V end was cut by 5 bases, the J end by 10 bases, with 13 bases between. The chain's CDR3 is CSAPKAEAQYF. DNA of the CDR3: TGCAGTGCTCCCAAGGCGGAGGCGCAGTATTTT.

The chain joins TRBV20-1 to TRBJ2-7; no reliable D call. The ends were cut back, 0 bases at V and 1 base at J, with 16 bases in the middle. The CDR3 consists of 16 residues. CDR1 DFQATT and CDR2 SNEGSKA come from the germline V gene (reference sequence). CDR3 residues: CSARDTRSSPSYEQYF. The CDR3 DNA follows: TGCAGTGCTAGAGATACGCGGAGTTCTCCTTCCTACGAGCAGTACTTC.

In its sample, this clonotype was seen many times. This chain links TRBV6-1 with TRBJ1-1; no clear D. Germline V gene data show CDR1 as MNHNS and CDR2 as SASEGT. The CDR3 consists of 13 residues. The V end was cut by 6 bases, the J end by 0 bases, with 8 bases between. The CDR3 DNA is TGTGCCAGCAGAGTAGGGTTGAACACTGAAGCTTTCTTT. This sequence encodes CASRVGLNTEAFF.

The chain is built from TRBV6-1 and TRBJ2-1; D is ambiguous. The CDR3 loop spans 13 amino acids. CDR1 is MNHNS, CDR2 SASEGT, per germline. V was trimmed by 7 bases and J by 6 bases, leaving 13 bases between them. Here the CDR3 DNA reads TGTGCCAGCAATTCTGACCCGGGCAATGAGCAGTTCTTC. Translated, it gives CASNSDPGNEQFF.

This clonotype was seen at least ten times. This sequence joins TRBV29-1 and TRBJ2-1; 12 nucleotides align to TRBD1. The CDR3 runs 14 residues. The V gene end was trimmed by 6 bases and the J gene end by 8 bases; junction bases not matched to a gene: 8. Germline CDR1 SQVTM, CDR2 ANQGSEA. The CDR3 here is CSVRRDRGLDEQFF. The CDR3, as DNA: TGCAGCGTGCGAAGGGACAGGGGGCTCGATGAGCAGTTCTTC.

This clonotype has more than one count but fewer than ten. The J gene is TRBJ1-2, the V gene TRBV29-1; D call uncertain. The V end was cut by 1 base, the J end by 6 bases, with 12 bases between. The germline V gene has CDR1 SQVTM and CDR2 ANQGSEA. The CDR3 is 13 residues long. The CDR3 coding sequence is TGCAGCGTTGAAGTTAGGTCGAAACATGGCTACACCTTC. This translates into CSVEVRSKHGYTF.

A few counts support this clonotype. The genes are TRBV4-1 and TRBJ2-3, with 12 bases aligning to TRBD2. Trimming took 0 bases from V and 9 from J; bases not matched to a gene: 10. Germline CDR1 MGHRA, CDR2 YSYEKL. The CDR3 is 17 residues long. The chain's CDR3 is CASSQEGLAGSRLTQYF. The CDR3, as DNA: TGCGCCAGCAGCCAAGAGGGACTAGCGGGTTCCCGTCTAACGCAGTATTTT.

This clonotype was seen more than once but under ten times. The chain employs TRBV30 and TRBJ2-1, with TRBD2 as a possible D gene (6 bases). V shed 7 bases and J shed 1 base, with 17 bases lying between them. The germline CDR1 and CDR2 sequences are GTSNPN and SVGIG (reference sequence). This CDR3 is 15 amino acids long. The CDR3 bases are TGTGCCTCGAAGACTGTAGCGGAGTCCTACAATGAGCAGTTCTTC. It translates to CASKTVAESYNEQFF.

This clonotype was seen at least ten times. This chain uses TRBV7-8 with TRBJ2-7; 7 nucleotides align to TRBD1. This CDR3 has 15 amino acids. After removal of 1 base from V and 0 bases from J, the junction contained 3 bases not matched to a gene. Germline V gives CDR1 SGHVS, CDR2 FQNEAQ. The CDR3 region is CASSLGQGFSYEQYF. The DNA for the CDR3 is TGTGCCAGCAGCTTAGGACAGGGATTCTCCTACGAGCAGTACTTC.

This clonotype appeared many times. The chain employs TRBV20-1 and TRBJ2-7; D is undetermined. CDR1 and CDR2 (germline): DFQATT, SNEGSKA (reference sequence). CDR3 size: 13 residues. V lost 1 base and J lost 3, with 10 bases in between. This chain's CDR3 is CSARVIMNYEQYF. In DNA form, the CDR3 reads TGCAGTGCTAGAGTTATAATGAACTACGAGCAGTACTTC.

This clonotype was observed a few times. The DNA of the CDR3 is TGTGCCAGCCCGCTGAGGCGGAGGGTAGTCAGCCCCCAGCATTTT. Translated, it gives CASPLRRRVVSPQHF. V is TRBV18 and J is TRBJ1-5; no definite D call. Germline V lookup: CDR1 KGHSH, CDR2 LQKENI. V gave up 8 bases and J gave up 10 bases, with 24 bases separating them. The CDR3 contains 15 residues.

The chain has TRBV30 and TRBJ2-7; possibly TRBD1 or TRBD2 for D (5 bases each). The CDR3 runs to 15 residues. Germline CDR1 reads GTSNPN; CDR2 reads SVGIG (reference sequence). V was clipped by 2 bases and J by 0 bases, with 14 bases between them. CDR3 residues: CAWSPWDGSSYEQYF. In nucleotides, the CDR3 is TGTGCCTGGAGTCCTTGGGACGGCAGCTCCTACGAGCAGTACTTC.

This clonotype came up a few times. The chain uses TRBV20-1 and TRBJ2-7; D perhaps matches TRBD1 (6 bases). Germline V CDR1 and CDR2: DFQATT, SNEGSKA (reference sequence). The CDR3 sequence is 15 residues long. V dropped 5 bases and J dropped 4 bases, with 21 bases sitting between them. DNA for the CDR3: TGCAGTGCTTCCAAGCCGGCTAGAGGGGGTTACGAGCAGTACTTC. Translating gives CSASKPARGGYEQYF.

This clonotype was seen many times. The chain links TRBV25-1 to TRBJ2-7; perhaps TRBD2 as D (5 bases). Germline CDR1 is MGHDK and CDR2 is SYGVNS. V was cut by 2 bases and J by 9 bases, with 20 bases left in between. This CDR3 is built from 15 residues. Here the CDR3 reads CASSEASAAPFGQYF. The CDR3 region has the DNA TGTGCCAGCAGTGAAGCATCAGCGGCCCCCTTCGGGCAGTACTTC.

The chain employs TRBV12-3 or TRBV12-4 and TRBJ2-1, with a possible D match to TRBD1 (6 bases). The V end lost 6 bases, the J end lost 6 bases, and 18 bases lay between the germline ends. This CDR3 has 15 amino acids. The CDR3 protein is CASSPGRGPSNEQFF. The CDR3, as DNA: TGTGCCAGCAGCCCCGGCAGGGGCCCTAGCAATGAGCAGTTCTTC.

This clonotype was observed a single time. Being one base from a much bigger clone, this may be a read error. The V gene is TRBV5-1, the J gene TRBJ1-1; D is uncertain. CDR1 and CDR2 from the germline V gene are SGHRS and YFSETQ. The CDR3 spans 14 residues. The CDR3 is CVSSLAHGDTEAFF. The CDR3 DNA reads as TGCGTCAGCAGCTTGGCACATGGGGACACTGAAGCTTTCTTT.

The table lists this clonotype with many counts. The V call is TRBV12-3 or TRBV12-4, the J call TRBJ2-1, with TRBD2 matching over 11 bases. There are 18 residues in the CDR3. J gave up 8 bases and V 1 base, and 13 bases lay outside the gene matches. The CDR3 region is CASSLVGRTSGSPHEQFF. In nucleotides, the CDR3 is TGTGCCAGCAGTTTAGTAGGCCGAACTAGCGGGAGCCCCCATGAGCAGTTCTTC.

The V gene is TRBV27, the J gene TRBJ1-2, with D perhaps matching TRBD1 (5 bases). The germline CDR1 and CDR2 sequences are MNHEY and SMNVEV (reference sequence). The CDR3 is 13 amino acids. V lost 6 bases and J lost 8, with 16 bases in between. CDR3: CASSKTVSQGYTF. The CDR3 DNA sequence: TGTGCCAGCAGCAAGACAGTGTCGCAGGGCTACACCTTC.

This clonotype has just a few counts. The rearrangement links TRBV18 to TRBJ2-1; D might be TRBD2 (7 bases). The germline V gene has CDR1 KGHSH and CDR2 LQKENI. This CDR3 is 13 amino acids long. V was clipped by 3 bases and J by 9 bases, with 12 bases between them. The DNA of the CDR3 is TGTGCCAGCTCACCCAGGGAGGGGGGTGAGCAGTTCTTC. Encoded protein: CASSPREGGEQFF.

A note on this clonotype: Its ends do not fully match the called genes, so a read error is possible. The chain is built from TRBV3-1 and TRBJ2-3; the match to TRBD1 covers 9 bases. CDR3 length equals 16 residues. Germline V gene sequence: CDR1 LGHDT, CDR2 YNNKEL (reference sequence). CDR3 DNA: TGTGCCATCAGCCAGTGGGACAGGGTAGATACAGATACGCAGTATTTT. It translates to CAISQWDRVDTDTQYF.

This clonotype was seen many times. V and J are TRBV27 and TRBJ2-3; a weak D match, TRBD2 (6 bases). The CDR3 is 15 residues long. Germline CDR1 and CDR2: MNHEY and SMNVEV (reference sequence). V was pared by 6 bases and J by 4 bases, with 17 bases between. CDR3 in amino acids: CASSQRLGISDTQYF. DNA for the CDR3: TGTGCCAGCAGCCAAAGACTAGGAATCTCAGATACGCAGTATTTT.

This clonotype was seen at least ten times. The V call is TRBV7-3, the J call TRBJ1-1; D is possibly TRBD1 (6 bases). Germline V gene lookup returns CDR1 SGHTA and CDR2 FQGTGA. The ends were cut back, 6 bases at V and 1 base at J, with 9 bases in the middle. There are 13 residues in the CDR3. The CDR3: CASSIQGNTEAFF. The CDR3, as DNA: TGTGCCAGCAGTATACAGGGGAACACTGAAGCTTTCTTT.

This clonotype was seen repeatedly, ten times or more. The genes are TRBV20-1 and TRBJ1-5, with D hard to call. The germline gives CDR1 DFQATT, CDR2 SNEGSKA (reference sequence). The CDR3 totals 12 residues. The V and J ends lost 1 base and 5 bases respectively, with 6 bases between them. The CDR3 nucleotides read TGCAGTGCTAGAGGGGAGGATCAGCCCCAGCATTTT. This codes for CSARGEDQPQHF.

This clonotype has a handful of counts. V and J are TRBV29-1 and TRBJ2-7; TRBD2 matches at 13 bases. J lost 5 bases, V lost 7 bases, and 5 bases had no gene match. The length of the CDR3 is 13 residues. Germline CDR1 SQVTM, CDR2 ANQGSEA. Written as DNA, the CDR3 is TGCAGCGCTTTGACTAGCGGGAGGCACGAGCAGTACTTC. Its translation is CSALTSGRHEQYF.

This clonotype has at least ten counts. The chain combines TRBV5-5 with TRBJ2-7; no reliable D call. Trimming pared 4 bases from V and 4 bases from J, leaving 15 bases between. CDR1 and CDR2 from the germline V gene are SGHKS and YYEKEE (reference sequence). This CDR3 region has 14 residues. The CDR3 sequence is CASSPIDRQYEQYF. The CDR3 DNA reads TGTGCCAGCAGCCCCATCGACCGTCAATACGAGCAGTACTTC.

In its sample, this clonotype was seen a few times. This chain links TRBV5-8 with TRBJ1-5, with no clear D. The CDR3 is made up of 15 amino acids. V was clipped by 2 bases and J by 5 bases, with 14 bases between them. The germline CDR1 and CDR2 sequences are SGHTS and YDEGEE. The CDR3 DNA reads TGTGCCAGCAGCTTATCCGAGACATCTTATCAGCCCCAGCATTTT. Translated: CASSLSETSYQPQHF.

This clonotype was counted many times. This sequence joins TRBV29-1 and TRBJ2-3; 8 nucleotides match TRBD2. Germline trimming cut 7 bases from V and 6 bases from J; bases unmatched to any gene: 12. Germline V lookup: CDR1 SQVTM, CDR2 ANQGSEA. This CDR3 has 14 residues. The chain's CDR3 is CSGSASGLRDTQYF. The DNA of the CDR3 is TGCAGCGGGAGTGCTAGCGGGCTCCGGGATACGCAGTATTTT.